This paragraph reports one TCR beta chain. As yet, its antigen is unknown. 5'RACE with constant-segment primers yielded barcoded, UMI-tagged TCR alpha and TCR beta cDNA libraries. TCRdb redid the calling of the 5' RACE reads with MiXCR, one entry per CDR3 protein. Of 250,000 to 300,000 distinct CDR3 sequences in the sample, around 8% are singletons; the top ten hold roughly 23%. The data originate from a study of T-cell memory formation after mild COVID-19. Across the whole study: TCR clusters were mostly confined to one donor each.

The CDR3 extends over 14 amino acids. Between the trimmed V and J ends, which lost 7 bases and 2 bases, there was a span of 15 bases. Germline assignment: CDR1 SQVTM and CDR2 ANQGSEA. The study's findings and limits: Among contracting clones, CD4+ were mainly CM/EM and CD8+ enriched in EMRA. Clones contracting day 15 to 85 were balanced CD4/CD8; later expanders leaned CD4+.

The clonotype was recovered from a man aged 18-30 years who had mild COVID-19 (a few samples of this study predate the infection). Cell type and time point are not known. The specimen was PBMCs or a T cell subset sorted from them (not recorded which). The chain couples TRBV29-1 to TRBJ1-5; D gene ambiguous. The CDR3 sequence is CSARAGRGNQPQHF. The CDR3, as DNA: TGCAGCGCTCGAGCGGGGAGAGGCAATCAGCCCCAGCATTTT.